This record covers a single T cell receptor (beta chain). This clonotype was found many times. Its cognate antigen has yet to be identified. Base qualities were left out, and no much larger clone turns up one base away. The CDR3, from cysteine to phenylalanine, totals 16 residues. Kept here is only the CDR3 DNA, which spans 48 bases and is read in frame from base 1. As encoded in the germline V gene (reference sequence), CDR1 is DFQATT while CDR2 is SNEGSKA. V is trimmed back by 4 bases and J by 3 bases, and the junction contains 14 bases that no gene match accounts for. The sample originates from a study of Graves' ophthalmopathy and Graves' hyperthyroidism (dated by TCRdb to between 2017 and 2018). Background on the whole study: Peripheral blood was collected before any treatment was given, at the time of initial diagnosis. The study used TCR beta repertoire signatures to distinguish Graves' ophthalmopathy from Graves' hyperthyroidism and to predict progression to ophthalmopathy. In total, 135 blood samples were TCR-sequenced: 40 to 45 ophthalmopathy, 75 hyperthyroidism and some 17 hyperthyroidism-to-ophthalmopathy patients. To explore V-J signatures that distinguish ophthalmopathy from hyperthyroidism, a discovery set of under 110 patients was enrolled, made up of 43 with ophthalmopathy and 57 with stable hyperthyroidism. An independent validation cohort comprised some 19 hyperthyroidism patients and 15 to 17 patients who later progressed from hyperthyroidism to ophthalmopathy. In over 5 hyperthyroidism patients, the T-cell repertoires found in thyroid tissue were compared with those found in blood. Following sample collection, hyperthyroidism patients were given methimazole at a starting dose of 30 mg daily, and ophthalmopathy patients were given high-dose intravenous methylprednisolone. The roughly 100 discovery patients were randomly split 7:3 into training and test sets. Overall results and qualifications from the work: No statistical method was used to set the sample size in advance, and the investigators knew which group each participant was assigned to. Most expanded thyroid clonotypes with frequency above 0.001 were also detected in blood, suggesting blood repertoires may reflect the thyroid immune response. In validation, the model predicted ophthalmopathy progression with more than 55% sensitivity and roughly 78% specificity; some 13 predicted patients were CT-confirmed with GO in a median of roughly 6.8 months. In cross-validation, the 13-signature model distinguished ophthalmopathy from stable hyperthyroidism with more than 85% sensitivity and about 81% specificity, while in the test set the corresponding values were about 80% and 75%.

Hyperthyroidism was defined as stable when no progression to ophthalmopathy occurred within 18 months of follow-up. Hyperthyroidism patients were newly diagnosed, were aged 18 to 65 years, and had a disease duration under 2 months. Patients with other autoimmune diseases, uncontrolled infections, pregnancy or lactation were excluded. Diagnosis was based on clinical symptoms, serum thyroxine, TRAb, thyroid ultrasound and orbital computed tomography. Ficoll-Paque density gradient centrifugation was used to isolate PBMCs from approximately 10 ml of fresh peripheral blood. Trizol reagent was used to extract the total RNA, and its quality was then checked on an Agilent 2100 Bioanalyzer. For repertoire sequencing, the TCR beta CDR3 regions were amplified from RNA transcripts. HTBI primers and the Qiagen OneStep RT-PCR kit were used in a first-round RT-PCR, which was followed by a second-round multiplex PCR, size selection and purification. The libraries underwent paired-end sequencing with 100 bp reads on an Illumina HiSeq2000. Regarding the original processing steps: SOAPnuke was used for read processing, and reads with adapters, uncalled bases, a mean Phred below 15, or no exact constant-primer or identifier match were discarded. COPE v1.2.5 was used to merge the high-quality paired reads. Each unique nucleotide sequence was treated as a clonotype, and MiTCR v1.1 was used to align the clonotypes to the IMGT TRB V, D and J references. Analysis was restricted to V-J combinations with a frequency above 0.0001, which covered approximately 99% of repertoires. A TCR clonal expansion and chaos score per V-J combination was defined as the ratio of F50 clonal expansion to chaos observed in the TCRdist matrix. Welch's t-statistics and random forest were used to reduce features to 13 V-J combinations, which were fed into a naive Bayes classifier. The Morisita-Horn index was used to measure how similar the thyroid and blood repertoires were. The public reads were reanalyzed by TCRdb: fastp trimming at Q25, MiXCR alignment, in-frame beta chains only. Rows matching on CDR3 protein sequence are summarized as one entry with the most common DNA and genes. TCRdb's processing, not the study's, gives the V and J calls here. This sample is represented by around 400,000 distinct CDR3 sequences; under 25% of them were singletons. Clones ranked in the top ten supply around 3.2% of the sample.

This TCR was sampled from a woman aged 18-35 years with stable Graves' hyperthyroidism. Donor details come from another sample of the same person, matched by shared clones. The specimen sequenced was peripheral blood. The rearranged segments are TRBV20-1 and TRBJ2-7; TRBD2 agrees with 8 junctional bases. The nucleotides read TGCAGTGCTACGCCCCCCCTCGGGAGGGTAGTCTACGAGCAGTACTTC. This codes for CSATPPLGRVVYEQYF.